Listed below are T cell receptor beta chains from one sample, sequenced in a study of blood T cell repertoires in COVID-19. Only in-frame clones appear in the TCRdb table, and some are missing; sequencing was by immunoSEQ multiplex PCR. The repertoire holds 71,000 or so clones, with about 86% as singletons. Sequenced material: peripheral blood. These receptors originate from a man older than 75 in a cohort sampled during active COVID-19. The CDR3 runs from the conserved cysteine through the conserved F or W. D genes are given only for firm matches. Size is omitted from some rows. Given values are once, few, many or a class for expanded clones.

clone size: NA
J gene: TRBJ2-5
V gene: TRBV3-1/TRBV3-2
D gene: TRBD2
CDR3 protein: CASSQLAGSSGAQYF
CDR3 DNA: TGTGCCAGCAGCCAATTAGCGGGGTCCAGTGGAGCCCAGTACTTC

clone size: NA
J gene: TRBJ1-2
V gene: TRBV2
D gene: TRBD1
CDR3 protein: CASSPGTGWQGYTF
CDR3 DNA: TGTGCCAGCAGTCCAGGGACAGGGTGGCAAGGCTACACCTTC

clone size: NA
J gene: TRBJ1-1
V gene: TRBV7-8
D gene: TRBD1
CDR3 protein: CASSWGQLNTEAFF
CDR3 DNA: TGTGCCAGCAGCTGGGGACAGCTGAACACTGAAGCTTTCTTT

clone size: NA
J gene: TRBJ1-5
V gene: TRBV2
D gene: NA
CDR3 protein: CASSENREPPQPQHF
CDR3 DNA: TGTGCCAGCAGTGAAAACAGGGAGCCGCCTCAGCCCCAGCATTTT

clone size: NA
J gene: TRBJ1-6
V gene: TRBV18
D gene: NA
CDR3 protein: CASSPSRGNSPLHF
CDR3 DNA: TGTGCCAGCTCACCCAGTAGGGGGAATTCACCCCTCCACTTT

clone size: NA
J gene: TRBJ2-5
V gene: TRBV4-1
D gene: NA
CDR3 protein: CASSVGIQGVGETQYF
CDR3 DNA: TGCGCCAGCAGCGTAGGAATACAGGGCGTTGGAGAGACCCAGTACTTC

clone size: NA
J gene: TRBJ2-5
V gene: TRBV10-3
D gene: TRBD2
CDR3 protein: CAITSGGNQETQYF
CDR3 DNA: TGTGCCATCACCAGCGGGGGGAACCAAGAGACCCAGTACTTC

clone size: once
J gene: TRBJ1-1
V gene: TRBV23-1
D gene: NA
CDR3 protein: CASSGTEGGRSTEAFF
CDR3 DNA: TGCGCCAGCAGCGGGACGGAGGGCGGCCGTAGCACTGAAGCTTTCTTT

clone size: NA
J gene: TRBJ1-2
V gene: TRBV12-3/TRBV12-4
D gene: NA
CDR3 protein: CASSFGYGYTF
CDR3 DNA: TGTGCCAGCAGTTTCGGTTATGGCTACACCTTC

clone size: NA
J gene: TRBJ1-1
V gene: TRBV4-2
D gene: NA
CDR3 protein: CASSQDVATLNTEAFF
CDR3 DNA: TGTGCCAGCAGCCAAGATGTAGCGACCCTGAACACTGAAGCTTTCTTT

clone size: few
J gene: TRBJ2-2
V gene: TRBV29-1
D gene: TRBD1
CDR3 protein: CSAGTGAGGELFF
CDR3 DNA: TGCAGCGCCGGGACAGGGGCGGGCGGGGAGCTGTTTTTT